This T cell receptor beta chain is from a study of T cell changes during pregnancy in multiple sclerosis. CDR3 size: 15 residues. Looked up from germline, CDR1 is SGDLS and CDR2 is YYNGEE. V was trimmed by 3 bases and J by 4 bases, leaving 16 bases between them. Assay used: immunoSEQ multiplex PCR; TCRdb lists only in-frame clones, some missing. The table includes just under 100,000 clones, over 85% detected once. The chain recombines TRBV9 with TRBJ1-1, with D perhaps TRBD1 (6 bases). The clonotype originates from a female donor with multiple sclerosis, enrolled in a pregnancy study. Sequencing used peripheral blood, obtained after pregnancy. The CDR3 nucleotides are TGTGCCAGCAGCGCCGGGACACTAGGTGCCACTGAAGCTTTCTTT. Amino acids: CASSAGTLGATEAFF.